Shown below are 17 T cell receptor beta chains from a single sample sequenced in a study of identical twins. TCRdb called the 5' RACE reads again in MiXCR, with one record for every CDR3 protein. In the table there are around 1.7 million distinct CDR3 sequences, around 33% of which are singletons. The sequencing sample was made of cord blood. The receptor source for this set is a newborn girl in good health.

The table lists this clonotype with a few counts. The CDR3 nucleotides are TGTGCCAGCAGTATGGACAGGCTCTATGGCTACACCTTC. Protein sequence: CASSMDRLYGYTF. The rearrangement links TRBV25-1 to TRBJ1-2; 7 nucleotides agree with TRBD1. The CDR3 has 13 residues. V lost 5 bases, J lost 4 bases, and 4 bases stayed unmatched. Germline CDR1 is MGHDK and CDR2 is SYGVNS.

J is TRBJ1-2 and V is TRBV20-1; D is undetermined. The germline V and J ends were trimmed by 3 bases and 1 base, with 9 bases remaining between them. Germline CDR1 DFQATT, CDR2 SNEGSKA (reference sequence). The CDR3 runs 13 residues. The CDR3 spells CSASIPFNYGYTF. The CDR3 DNA sequence: TGCAGTGCTAGCATTCCATTTAACTATGGCTACACCTTC.

This clonotype was seen many times. The chain uses TRBV4-1 and TRBJ2-3; 11 nucleotides align to TRBD2. This CDR3 spans 16 amino acids. V trimming: 4 bases; J trimming: 4 bases; junction bases outside the gene matches: 7. Looked up from germline, CDR1 is MGHRA and CDR2 is YSYEKL. CDR3 sequence reads: CASSLLAGGLSDTQYF. The DNA for the CDR3 is TGCGCCAGCAGCCTCCTAGCGGGGGGCCTTTCAGATACGCAGTATTTT.

The genes are TRBV28 and TRBJ2-5; D is perhaps TRBD2 (5 bases). V was shortened by 3 bases and J by 11 bases, with 19 bases between the two germline ends. Germline values: CDR1 MDHEN, CDR2 SYDVKM. The CDR3 is made up of 14 amino acids. The CDR3 coding sequence is TGTGCCAGCAGTTTCATCCTTCCTGATGGGGAGCAGTACTTC. Protein sequence: CASSFILPDGEQYF.

About this clonotype itself: The junction shows a germline mismatch at one end, possibly a read error. The rearrangement links TRBV7-7 to TRBJ2-1; a possible D gene is TRBD2 (6 bases). This CDR3 comprises 17 residues. Germline assignment: CDR1 SSHAT and CDR2 FNYEAQ (reference sequence). The CDR3 DNA reads TGTGCTAGCAGCTTAAGGTTGGCGACTAGCTCCTACAATGAGCAGTTCTTC. Translated, it gives CASSLRLATSSYNEQFF.

Remarks on this clonotype: This may stem from a read error, because a much larger clone lies one nucleotide away. The chain links TRBV9 to TRBJ1-2; D unresolved. This CDR3 has 14 residues. Germline values: CDR1 SGDLS, CDR2 YYNGEE. The CDR3 spells CASSVGPANYDYTF. In nucleotides, the CDR3 is TGTGCCAGCAGCGTAGGCCCAGCTAACTATGACTACACCTTC.

This chain connects TRBV5-1 to TRBJ2-3; TRBD2 agrees at 8 bases. Germline V lookup: CDR1 SGHRS, CDR2 YFSETQ. Losses at the gene ends were 0 bases for V and 5 bases for J; bases not matched to a gene: 11. CDR3 length: 17 amino acids. The CDR3 bases are TGCGCCAGCAGCTTGGCGCTTCCAGCGGGGGATTTAGATACGCAGTATTTT. Translated, it gives CASSLALPAGDLDTQYF.

The chain joins TRBV5-1 to TRBJ2-3; D could derive from TRBD1 or TRBD2 (6 bases each). V was pared by 0 bases and J by 1 base, with 12 bases between. The CDR3 length is 16 residues. Germline CDR1 reads SGHRS; CDR2 reads YFSETQ. In DNA, the CDR3 is TGCGCCAGCAGCTTGGAGGGGGGACCCCGCACAGATACGCAGTATTTT. Residues: CASSLEGGPRTDTQYF. The full variable domain, its missing parts supplied by reference TRBV5-1 and TRBJ2-3, is KAGVTQTPRYLIKTRGQQVTLSCSPISGHRSVSWYQQTPGQGLQFLFEYFSETQRNKGNFPGRFSGRQFSNSRSEMNVSTLELGDSALYLCASSLEGGPRTDTQYFGPGTRLTVL.

The J gene is TRBJ1-5, the V gene TRBV5-8; D perhaps matches TRBD1 (5 bases). CDR1 and CDR2 from the germline V gene are SGHTS and YDEGEE. The CDR3 has 14 residues. Deletions cut 8 bases from V and 1 base from J, with 13 bases between. CDR3 nucleotide sequence: TGTGCCAGTCAGGGATGGGTCAGCAATCAGCCCCAGCATTTT. Encoded protein: CASQGWVSNQPQHF.

A single count supports this clonotype. One end of the junction fails to match germline, which may point to a read error. This sequence joins TRBV29-1 and TRBJ1-1, with TRBD1 matching over 7 bases. The CDR3 consists of 14 residues. Looked up from germline, CDR1 is SQVTM and CDR2 is ANQGSEA. Here the CDR3 reads CSVDWTGRGTEVFF. CDR3 coding DNA: TGCAGCGTTGACTGGACAGGTCGGGGCACTGAAGTTTTCTTT. Based on the CDR3 plus reference TRBV29-1 and TRBJ1-1, the full variable domain is SAVISQKPSRDICQRGTSLTIQCQVDSQVTMMFWYRQQPGQSLTLIATANQGSEATYESGFVIDKFPISRPNLTFSTLTVSNMSPEDSSIYLCSVDWTGRGTEVFFGQGTRLTVV.

About this clonotype: Just one base apart from a much larger clone, this may be a read error. The rearrangement joins TRBV10-3 to TRBJ2-1; D is unresolved. The length of the CDR3 is 14 residues. Between the trimmed V and J ends, which lost 4 bases and 11 bases, there was a span of 18 bases. CDR1 is ENHRY, CDR2 SYGVKD, per germline. The CDR3 DNA sequence: TGTGCCATCAGTGGGGTTGTTATCGGCTCCCAGCAGTTCTTC. Its translation is CAISGVVIGSQQFF.

In this sample, this clonotype turned up a few times. The rearrangement joins TRBV11-2 to TRBJ2-1, with D possibly matching TRBD2 (5 bases). V lost 5 bases, J lost 3 bases, and 11 bases lay in between. Germline CDR1 reads SGHAT; CDR2 reads FQNNGV. The CDR3 consists of 14 residues. CDR3 nucleotide sequence: TGTGCCAGCAGCCCCGACTACCTCTACAATGAGCAGTTCTTC. Protein product: CASSPDYLYNEQFF.

The chain combines TRBV6-1 with TRBJ1-2; D uncertain. The CDR3 covers 18 residues. The germline V gene has CDR1 MNHNS and CDR2 SASEGT. V lost 8 bases and J lost 0, with 25 bases in between. The CDR3 sequence is CASSIWECKAKANYGYTF. As DNA, the CDR3 is TGTGCCAGCTCCATCTGGGAATGTAAGGCTAAGGCTAACTATGGCTACACCTTC.

This clonotype was recorded a few times. The chain has TRBV29-1 and TRBJ2-1; perhaps TRBD2 as D (6 bases). The V gene's germline CDR1 is SQVTM and CDR2 ANQGSEA. Trimming stripped 4 bases from V and 7 bases from J, with 14 bases between. The CDR3 runs 13 residues. The CDR3 bases are TGCAGCGTTGTTCCCGGGAGAGGAAATGAGCAGTTCTTC. Translated, it gives CSVVPGRGNEQFF.

This clonotype showed up just a few times. This sequence joins TRBV27 and TRBJ1-1; 7 bases are shared with TRBD1. The CDR3 extends over 16 amino acids. Germline assignment: CDR1 MNHEY and CDR2 SMNVEV (reference sequence). The ends lost 6 bases at V and 10 bases at J; junction bases unmatched: 20. CDR3 coding DNA: TGTGCCAGCAGCCATGATTCGGGACAGCGCCCCGAGGGAGCTTTCTTT. Protein: CASSHDSGQRPEGAFF.

The rearrangement joins TRBV7-2 to TRBJ2-7; D is tentatively TRBD1 or TRBD2 (5 bases each). This CDR3 has 14 residues. The V end lost 4 bases, the J end lost 1 base, and 11 bases lay between the germline ends. Germline CDR1 and CDR2: SGHTA and FQGNSA. CDR3 DNA sequence: TGTGCCAGCAGCTACCGGGACGGATCCTACGAGCAGTACTTC. Translation: CASSYRDGSYEQYF.

The V gene is TRBV7-2, the J gene TRBJ2-7; D may correspond to TRBD1 or TRBD2 (5 bases each). Looked up from germline, CDR1 is SGHTA and CDR2 is FQGNSA. V lost 5 bases and J 0 bases, leaving 23 bases between the germline ends. The CDR3 has 18 amino acids. As DNA, the CDR3 is TGTGCCAGCAGCCCTCAAATTAGGGTGGGGACGTCCTCCTACGAGCAGTACTTC. Protein sequence: CASSPQIRVGTSSYEQYF.